Shown below are 17 T cell receptor beta chains from a single sample sequenced in a study of blood T cell repertoires in COVID-19. The assay was immunoSEQ multiplex PCR, and TCRdb's table has in-frame clones only and misses some. The sample contains 95,000 to 150,000 clones, around 89% of which appear only once. Sequenced material: peripheral blood. These receptors all come from an older woman with COVID-19, enrolled during active disease.

The CDR3 is CASSLSIGGPAYEQYF. CDR3 coding DNA: TGTGCCAGCAGTCTAAGTATAGGGGGCCCAGCCTACGAGCAGTACTTC. The rearrangement joins TRBV7-3 to TRBJ2-7, with 7 positions matching TRBD1. Looked up from germline, CDR1 is SGHTA and CDR2 is FQGTGA. With V trimmed by 6 bases and J by 2 bases, 13 bases remained unmatched. This CDR3 comprises 16 residues.

V gene TRBV7-2 combines with J gene TRBJ1-3; perhaps TRBD1 as D (6 bases). The CDR3 has 15 amino acids. Germline assignment: CDR1 SGHTA and CDR2 FQGNSA. The ends were cut back, 6 bases at V and 0 bases at J, with 12 bases in the middle. CDR3 protein: CASRGAADSGNTIYF. For the CDR3, the DNA is TGTGCCAGCAGGGGGGCTGCAGACTCTGGAAACACCATATATTTT.

The rearrangement links TRBV6-4 to TRBJ1-1; D might be TRBD1 (6 bases). Germline V lookup: CDR1 MRHNA, CDR2 SNTAGT. The CDR3 covers 15 residues. Between the trimmed V and J ends, which lost 5 bases and 0 bases, there was a span of 13 bases. The CDR3, as DNA: TGTGCCAGCAGTATGGGGGCAGGGTTGAACACTGAAGCTTTCTTT. It yields the protein CASSMGAGLNTEAFF.

V gene TRBV19 combines with J gene TRBJ1-6; TRBD1 matches 7 bases. Germline V CDR1 and CDR2: LNHDA, SQIVND (reference sequence). The CDR3 totals 13 residues. V trimming: 7 bases; J trimming: 12 bases; junction bases outside the gene matches: 9. The chain's CDR3 is CASKPDRDGPLHF. The DNA of the CDR3 is TGTGCCAGTAAGCCAGACAGGGATGGACCCCTCCACTTT.

The rearrangement uses TRBV5-8 and TRBJ1-2; D is perhaps TRBD1 (6 bases). Germline V gives CDR1 SGHTS, CDR2 YDEGEE. The CDR3 covers 13 residues. V was cut by 6 bases and J by 4 bases, with 13 bases left in between. The CDR3 spells CASNQGQIYGYTF. CDR3 sequence (DNA): TGTGCCAGCAACCAAGGACAGATCTATGGCTACACCTTC.

The chain has TRBV11-2 and TRBJ1-4; 7 bases match TRBD1. Looked up from germline, CDR1 is SGHAT and CDR2 is FQNNGV. Trimming at V came to 5 bases and at J to 7 bases, leaving 10 bases not matched to a gene. CDR3 length: 15 residues. In nucleotides, the CDR3 is TGTGCCAGCAGCCCTCAACAGGGGCGCGGTGAAAAACTGTTTTTT. Protein: CASSPQQGRGEKLFF.

The rearrangement joins TRBV6-1 to TRBJ2-1; 8 nucleotides agree with TRBD1. Germline V gene sequence: CDR1 MNHNS, CDR2 SASEGT. The trim removed 3 bases at V and 7 bases at J, leaving 8 bases unmatched. The CDR3 consists of 15 residues. CDR3 residues: CASSDRGPPGNEQFF. DNA for the CDR3: TGTGCCAGCAGTGACAGGGGGCCCCCGGGGAATGAGCAGTTCTTC.

The count of this clone is one. This sequence joins TRBV2 and TRBJ2-5; 10 nucleotides line up with TRBD2. Germline-derived CDR1 and CDR2 are SNHLY and FYNNEI. V shed 3 bases, J shed 6 bases, and the junction held 7 bases outside the gene matches. This CDR3 has 15 residues. CDR3 loop: CASSERAGGPQTQYF. The DNA of the CDR3 is TGTGCCAGCAGTGAGAGAGCGGGGGGGCCGCAGACCCAGTACTTC.

This clone has just a few counts. This chain links TRBV2 with TRBJ2-1; TRBD2 agrees at 7 bases. V was clipped by 6 bases and J by 9 bases; unmatched bases: 14. Germline V gene sequence: CDR1 SNHLY, CDR2 FYNNEI. The CDR3 is 15 amino acids. CDR3: CASSPDVAGRGEQFF. The DNA for the CDR3 is TGTGCCAGCAGCCCGGACGTAGCTGGGAGGGGTGAGCAGTTCTTC.

DNA of the CDR3: TGTGCCAGCAGCGTAGGAGGGTCCTCAGCTACCTACGAGCAGTACTTC. Translation: CASSVGGSSATYEQYF. The chain links TRBV9 to TRBJ2-7, with D perhaps TRBD2 (5 bases). The CDR3 length is 16 residues. In germline, CDR1 is SGDLS, CDR2 YYNGEE. V was cut by 0 bases and J by 2 bases, with 15 bases left in between.

The chain joins TRBV27 to TRBJ1-4; weak D call: TRBD1 (5 bases). The CDR3 runs to 19 residues. Germline CDR1 and CDR2: MNHEY and SMNVEV (reference sequence). Trimming took 3 bases from V and 0 from J, leaving 20 bases between them. The CDR3: CASSFQDGAWGATNEKLFF. The DNA of the CDR3 is TGTGCCAGCAGTTTCCAAGACGGTGCCTGGGGCGCAACTAATGAAAAACTGTTTTTT.

This clone was observed once. The chain links TRBV6-5 to TRBJ2-7; TRBD1 aligns across 12 bases. The CDR3 runs 15 residues. Germline assignment: CDR1 MNHEY and CDR2 SVGAGI. V shed 2 bases and J 3 bases; nucleotides not matched to a gene: 2. CDR3 sequence reads: CASSYGDRGHYEQYF. The DNA for the CDR3 is TGTGCCAGCAGTTACGGGGACAGGGGGCACTACGAGCAGTACTTC.

The rearrangement joins TRBV5-1 to TRBJ1-1; D is unresolved. V shed 0 bases and J shed 2 bases, with 11 bases lying between them. Per germline, CDR1 SGHRS and CDR2 YFSETQ. The CDR3 has 15 amino acids. The DNA for the CDR3 is TGCGCCAGCAGCTTGGAATCCCCTACCAACACTGAAGCTTTCTTT. Its translation is CASSLESPTNTEAFF.

This clone was detected a few times. The rearrangement joins TRBV6-5 to TRBJ2-3; 10 bases align to TRBD1. The CDR3 contains 14 residues. V dropped 7 bases and J dropped 3; count of bases not matched to a gene: 4. Germline V CDR1 and CDR2: MNHEY, SVGAGI. The CDR3 reads CASTRDRGTDTQYF. The CDR3 coding sequence is TGTGCCAGCACCAGGGACAGGGGAACAGATACGCAGTATTTT.

V is TRBV6-5 and J is TRBJ2-5, with a weak D call TRBD2 (7 bases). V was shortened by 4 bases and J by 3 bases, with 12 bases between the two germline ends. The germline gives CDR1 MNHEY, CDR2 SVGAGI. This CDR3 contains 14 residues. CDR3 sequence: CASSSGGRKETQYF. In DNA, the CDR3 is TGTGCCAGCAGTTCGGGGGGCCGGAAAGAGACCCAGTACTTC.

The chain uses TRBV7-8 and TRBJ2-7; the D gene is possibly TRBD1 (7 bases). The germline V gene encodes CDR1 SGHVS and CDR2 FQNEAQ. The CDR3 consists of 15 residues. With 2 bases removed from V and 2 bases from J, the gap between germline ends came to 13 bases. CDR3 residues: CASSLWQGGPYEQYF. The CDR3 coding sequence is TGTGCCAGCAGCTTATGGCAGGGGGGTCCCTACGAGCAGTACTTC.

The gene calls are TRBV6-5 and TRBJ1-2; 7 nucleotides line up with TRBD1. From germline, CDR1 is MNHEY and CDR2 SVGAGI. J was trimmed by 8 bases and V by 5 bases; bases with no gene match: 8. CDR3 size: 13 residues. The CDR3 is CASSRTGREGYTF. DNA of the CDR3: TGTGCCAGCAGTAGGACAGGTCGTGAAGGCTACACCTTC.